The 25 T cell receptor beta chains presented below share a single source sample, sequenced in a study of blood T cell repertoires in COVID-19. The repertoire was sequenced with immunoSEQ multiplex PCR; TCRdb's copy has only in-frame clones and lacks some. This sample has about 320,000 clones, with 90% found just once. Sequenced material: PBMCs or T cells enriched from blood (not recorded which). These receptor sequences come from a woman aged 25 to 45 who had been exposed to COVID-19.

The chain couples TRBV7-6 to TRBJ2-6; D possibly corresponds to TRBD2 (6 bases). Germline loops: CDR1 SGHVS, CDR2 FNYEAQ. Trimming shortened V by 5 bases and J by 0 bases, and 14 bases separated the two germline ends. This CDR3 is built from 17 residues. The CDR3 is CASSPPGESSGANVLTF. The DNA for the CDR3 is TGTGCCAGCAGCCCGCCGGGAGAGTCCTCTGGGGCCAACGTCCTGACTTTC.

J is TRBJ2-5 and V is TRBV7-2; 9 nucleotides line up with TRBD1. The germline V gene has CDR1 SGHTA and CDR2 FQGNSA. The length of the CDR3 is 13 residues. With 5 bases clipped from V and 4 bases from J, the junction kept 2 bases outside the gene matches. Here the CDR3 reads CASSRDRVETQYF. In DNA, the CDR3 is TGTGCCAGCAGCCGGGACAGGGTAGAGACCCAGTACTTC.

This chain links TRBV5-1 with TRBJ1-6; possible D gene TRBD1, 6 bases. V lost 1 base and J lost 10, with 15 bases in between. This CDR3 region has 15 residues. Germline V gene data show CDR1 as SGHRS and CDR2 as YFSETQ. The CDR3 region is CASSLSRGARSPLHF. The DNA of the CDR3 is TGCGCCAGCAGCTTGTCTCGGGGGGCTAGGTCACCCCTCCACTTT. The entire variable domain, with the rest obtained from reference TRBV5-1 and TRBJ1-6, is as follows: KAGVTQTPRYLIKTRGQQVTLSCSPISGHRSVSWYQQTPGQGLQFLFEYFSETQRNKGNFPGRFSGRQFSNSRSEMNVSTLELGDSALYLCASSLSRGARSPLHFGNGTRLTVT.

CDR3: CASSWTVGIGETQYF. The CDR3 DNA is TGTGCCAGCAGCTGGACAGTAGGTATTGGAGAGACCCAGTACTTC. The chain combines TRBV2 with TRBJ2-5, with a tentative D call TRBD1 (6 bases). Germline CDR1 is SNHLY and CDR2 is FYNNEI. V lost 6 bases and J 4 bases, leaving 18 bases between the germline ends. CDR3 size: 15 residues. The whole variable domain, remainder taken from reference TRBV2 and TRBJ2-5, is EPEVTQTPSHQVTQMGQEVILRCVPISNHLYFYWYRQILGQKVEFLVSFYNNEISEKSEIFDDQFSVERPDGSNFTLKIRSTKLEDSAMYFCASSWTVGIGETQYFGPGTRLLVL.

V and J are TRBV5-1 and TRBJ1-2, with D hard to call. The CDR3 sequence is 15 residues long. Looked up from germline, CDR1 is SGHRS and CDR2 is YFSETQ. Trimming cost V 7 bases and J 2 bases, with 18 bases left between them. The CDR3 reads CASSLGARPNYGYTF. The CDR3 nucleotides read TGCGCCAGCTCCTTGGGAGCCCGCCCAAACTATGGCTACACCTTC.

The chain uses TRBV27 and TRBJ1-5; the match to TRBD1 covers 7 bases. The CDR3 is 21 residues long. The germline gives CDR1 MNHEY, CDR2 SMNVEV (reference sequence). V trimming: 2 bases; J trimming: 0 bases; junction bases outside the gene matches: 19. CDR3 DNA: TGTGCCAGCAGTTTAAGCCCGAGACAGGGCCGGCGGGCTTATAGCAATCAGCCCCAGCATTTT. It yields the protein CASSLSPRQGRRAYSNQPQHF.

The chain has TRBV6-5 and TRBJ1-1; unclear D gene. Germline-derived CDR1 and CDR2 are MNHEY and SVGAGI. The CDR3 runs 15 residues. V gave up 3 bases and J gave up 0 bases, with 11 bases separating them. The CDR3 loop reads CASSYRWSMNTEAFF. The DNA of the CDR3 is TGTGCCAGCAGTTATCGGTGGAGCATGAACACTGAAGCTTTCTTT.

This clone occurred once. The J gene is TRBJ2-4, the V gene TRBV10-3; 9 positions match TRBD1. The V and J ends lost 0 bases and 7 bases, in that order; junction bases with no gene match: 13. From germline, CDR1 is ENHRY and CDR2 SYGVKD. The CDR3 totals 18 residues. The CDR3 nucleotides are TGTGCCATCAGTGAGTCGAGCAACCGTCAAGGACAGGGGAACATTCAGTACTTC. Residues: CAISESSNRQGQGNIQYF.

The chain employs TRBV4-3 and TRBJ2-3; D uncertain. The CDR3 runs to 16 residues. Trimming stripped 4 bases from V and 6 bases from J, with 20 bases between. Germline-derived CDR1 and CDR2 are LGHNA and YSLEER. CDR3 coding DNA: TGCGCCAGCAGCCTCGAGAACCAGCCTGGAGTCGATACGCAGTATTTT. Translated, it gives CASSLENQPGVDTQYF.

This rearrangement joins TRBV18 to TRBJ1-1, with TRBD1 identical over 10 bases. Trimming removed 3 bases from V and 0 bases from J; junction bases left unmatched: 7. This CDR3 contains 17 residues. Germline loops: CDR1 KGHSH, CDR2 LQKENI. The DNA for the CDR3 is TGTGCCAGCTCACCCCGGGACAGGGGAATTATGAACACTGAAGCTTTCTTT. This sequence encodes CASSPRDRGIMNTEAFF.

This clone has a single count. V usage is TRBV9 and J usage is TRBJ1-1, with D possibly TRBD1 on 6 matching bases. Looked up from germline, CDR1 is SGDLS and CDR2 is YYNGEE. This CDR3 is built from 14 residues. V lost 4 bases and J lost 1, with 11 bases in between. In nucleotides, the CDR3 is TGTGCCAGCAGCTCCCAGGGGTGGAACACTGAAGCTTTCTTT. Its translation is CASSSQGWNTEAFF.

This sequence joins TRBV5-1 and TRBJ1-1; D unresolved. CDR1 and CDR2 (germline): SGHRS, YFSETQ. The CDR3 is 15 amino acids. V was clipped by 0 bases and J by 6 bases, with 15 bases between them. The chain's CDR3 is CASSLGGGTMAEAFF. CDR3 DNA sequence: TGCGCCAGCAGCTTGGGAGGAGGAACAATGGCTGAAGCTTTCTTT.

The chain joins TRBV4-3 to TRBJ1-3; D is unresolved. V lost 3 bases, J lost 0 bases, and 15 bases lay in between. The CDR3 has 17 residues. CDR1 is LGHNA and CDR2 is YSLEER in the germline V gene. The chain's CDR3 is CASSHTWGGVSGNTIYF. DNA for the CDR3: TGCGCCAGCAGCCATACCTGGGGAGGCGTCTCTGGAAACACCATATATTTT.

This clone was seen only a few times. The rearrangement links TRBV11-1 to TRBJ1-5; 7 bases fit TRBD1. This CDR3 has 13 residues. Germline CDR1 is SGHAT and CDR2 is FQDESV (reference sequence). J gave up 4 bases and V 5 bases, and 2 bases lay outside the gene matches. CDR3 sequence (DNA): TGTGCCAGCAGCAGGGGGCGGAATCAGCCCCAGCATTTT. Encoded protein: CASSRGRNQPQHF.

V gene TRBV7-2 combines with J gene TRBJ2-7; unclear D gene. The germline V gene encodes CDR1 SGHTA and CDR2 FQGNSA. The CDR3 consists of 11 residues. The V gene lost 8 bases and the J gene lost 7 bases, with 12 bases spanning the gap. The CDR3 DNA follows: TGTGCCAGCCACGAGGTCGGGGAGCAGTACTTC. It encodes CASHEVGEQYF.

CDR3 sequence reads: CASSLDRGTNEKLFF. The CDR3 region has the DNA TGTGCCAGCAGCTTAGACAGGGGCACTAATGAAAAACTGTTTTTT. The chain is built from TRBV5-4 and TRBJ1-4; 8 bases match TRBD1. From germline, CDR1 is SGHNT and CDR2 YYREEE (reference sequence). CDR3 length: 15 residues. The ends lost 2 bases at V and 2 bases at J; junction bases unmatched: 2.

Here the CDR3 DNA reads TGTGCCAGCAGCTCTGTAGACAGCCCGAACACTGAAGCTTTCTTT. It codes for CASSSVDSPNTEAFF. The chain combines TRBV9 with TRBJ1-1; D might be TRBD1 (5 bases). The germline gives CDR1 SGDLS, CDR2 YYNGEE. V lost 4 bases, J lost 1 base, and 14 bases lay in between. This CDR3 spans 15 amino acids.

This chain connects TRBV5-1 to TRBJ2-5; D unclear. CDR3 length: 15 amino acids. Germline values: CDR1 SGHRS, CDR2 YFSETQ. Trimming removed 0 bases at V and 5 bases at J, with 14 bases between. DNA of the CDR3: TGCGCCAGCAGCTTGGGACTTGGCTTGGCGGAGACCCAGTACTTC. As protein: CASSLGLGLAETQYF.

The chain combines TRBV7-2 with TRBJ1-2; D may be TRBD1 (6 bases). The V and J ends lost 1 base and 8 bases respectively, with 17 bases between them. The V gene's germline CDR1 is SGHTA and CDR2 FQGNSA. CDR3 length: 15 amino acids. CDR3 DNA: TGTGCCAGCAGCTTAGTTGCAGGGGAAACGTGGGGCTACACCTTC. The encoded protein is CASSLVAGETWGYTF.

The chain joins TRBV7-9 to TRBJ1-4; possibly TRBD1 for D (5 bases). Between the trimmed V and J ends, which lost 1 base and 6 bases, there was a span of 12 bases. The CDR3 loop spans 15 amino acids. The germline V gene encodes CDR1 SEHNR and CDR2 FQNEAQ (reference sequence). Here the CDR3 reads CASSLESRAHEKLFF. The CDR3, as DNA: TGTGCCAGCAGCTTAGAGTCCAGGGCTCATGAAAAACTGTTTTTT. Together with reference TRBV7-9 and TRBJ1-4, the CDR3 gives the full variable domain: DTGVSQNPRHKITKRGQNVTFRCDPISEHNRLYWYRQTLGQGPEFLTYFQNEAQLEKSRLLSDRFSAERPKGSFSTLEIQRTEQGDSAMYLCASSLESRAHEKLFFGSGTQLSVL.

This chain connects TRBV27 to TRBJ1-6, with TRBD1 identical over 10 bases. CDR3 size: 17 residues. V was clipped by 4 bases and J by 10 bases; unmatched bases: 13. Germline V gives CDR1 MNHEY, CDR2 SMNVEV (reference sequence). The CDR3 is CASSSLPRQGAGSPLHF. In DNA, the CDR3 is TGTGCCAGCAGTTCACTCCCCCGACAGGGGGCAGGATCACCCCTCCACTTT.

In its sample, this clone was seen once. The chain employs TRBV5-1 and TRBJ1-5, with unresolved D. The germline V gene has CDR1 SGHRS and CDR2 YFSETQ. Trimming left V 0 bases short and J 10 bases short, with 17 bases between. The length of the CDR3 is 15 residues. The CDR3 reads CASSLDPGSRIPQHF. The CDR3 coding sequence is TGCGCCAGCAGCTTGGACCCTGGGAGTAGAATTCCCCAGCATTTT.

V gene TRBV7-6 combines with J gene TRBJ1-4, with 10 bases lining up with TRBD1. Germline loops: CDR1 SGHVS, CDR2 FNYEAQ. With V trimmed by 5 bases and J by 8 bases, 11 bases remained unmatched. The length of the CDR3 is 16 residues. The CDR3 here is CASSQGPGQGNEKLFF. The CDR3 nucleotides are TGTGCCAGCAGCCAGGGGCCGGGACAGGGGAACGAAAAACTGTTTTTT.

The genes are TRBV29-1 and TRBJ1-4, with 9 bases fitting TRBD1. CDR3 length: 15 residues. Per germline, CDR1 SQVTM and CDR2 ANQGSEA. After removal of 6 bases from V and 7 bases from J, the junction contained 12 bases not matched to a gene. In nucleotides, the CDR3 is TGCAGCGTGAGACATTACAGGGGGCAAGGTGAAAAACTGTTTTTT. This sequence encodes CSVRHYRGQGEKLFF.

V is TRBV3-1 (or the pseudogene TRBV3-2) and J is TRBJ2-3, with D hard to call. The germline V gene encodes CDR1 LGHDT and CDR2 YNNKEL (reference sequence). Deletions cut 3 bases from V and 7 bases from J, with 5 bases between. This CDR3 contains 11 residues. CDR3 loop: CASSQSYTQYF. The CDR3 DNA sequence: TGTGCCAGCAGCCAGTCGTATACGCAGTATTTT.